The clone carrying this T cell receptor beta chain has at least ten counts. These data are taken from a study of regulatory T cells in long-lasting Graves disease. Time point reported: newly diagnosed GD, antithyroid drugs for less than 3 months. Following extraction of RNA from PBMCs, that RNA was used to make the TCR library. CDR3-region Arm-PCR and iRepertoire HTBI primers produced the TCR beta libraries. From the multiplex PCR reads, TCRdb called clonotypes with MiXCR, one entry per CDR3 protein. Seen here are roughly 560,000 distinct CDR3 sequences, about 16% observed once, and the top ten hold just under 25%. There are 14 residues in the CDR3. In germline, CDR1 is MNHEY, CDR2 SVGEGT. V was cut by 2 bases and J by 7 bases, with 12 bases left in between. The same specimen was also included in a second study, on T cells in Graves' hyperthyroidism and ophthalmopathy.

The sequencing here drew on peripheral blood mononuclear cells (PBMCs), taken at new diagnosis, from a patient treated with antithyroid drugs. This chain joins TRBV6-2 or TRBV6-3 and TRBJ2-1; D remains unclear. This clonotype was sampled from a woman aged 35-65 years with Graves disease. The CDR3, as DNA: TGTGCCAGCAGTTACACAAAAGCTGGGAATGAGCAGTTCTTC. The encoded protein is CASSYTKAGNEQFF.